This is a list of T cell receptor beta chains from one sample in a study of blood T cell repertoires in COVID-19. Profiling relied on immunoSEQ multiplex PCR, and the TCRdb table lists in-frame clones only, not all of them. Of tens of thousands of clones listed, 82% are singletons. The specimen sequenced was peripheral blood. Every receptor here comes from a human donor in a cohort sampled during active COVID-19. The CDR3 runs from the conserved cysteine through the conserved F or W. The D gene is left open where the match is weak. The listing skips clone size in some rows; elsewhere it reads once, few, many or a size class.

D: .
V: TRBV19
J: TRBJ1-2
size: .
DNA: TGTGCCAGTAGTTTGGGCAACCGTGGCTACACCTTC
CDR3: CASSLGNRGYTF

D: .
V: TRBV10-1
J: TRBJ1-6
size: few
DNA: TGCGCCAGCAGTGAGAAACAGGTGGATTCACCCCTCCACTTT
CDR3: CASSEKQVDSPLHF

D: .
V: TRBV4-1
J: TRBJ1-4
size: .
DNA: TGCGCCAGCAGCCCCGCGAGGTGGGAAAAACTGTTTTTT
CDR3: CASSPARWEKLFF

D: .
V: TRBV5-1
J: TRBJ1-1
size: .
DNA: TGCGCCAGTACTCCGGGGGTGAACACTGAAGCTTTCTTT
CDR3: CASTPGVNTEAFF

D: .
V: TRBV18
J: TRBJ2-3
size: .
DNA: TGTGCCAGCTCACTAAGCACAGATACGCAGTATTTT
CDR3: CASSLSTDTQYF

D: TRBD1
V: TRBV5-1
J: TRBJ1-4
size: .
DNA: TGCGCCAGCAGCTTAAGACAGGGCGGAAAACTGTTTTTT
CDR3: CASSLRQGGKLFF

D: .
V: TRBV7-6
J: TRBJ2-5
size: .
DNA: TGTGCCAGCAGCTCCGCCCCCCGGGAGACCCAGTACTTC
CDR3: CASSSAPRETQYF

D: .
V: TRBV28
J: TRBJ1-1
size: few
DNA: TGTGCCAGCAGTTCCCCCCCGGGGGGGGCGAACACTGAAGCTTTCTTT
CDR3: CASSSPPGGANTEAFF

D: TRBD2
V: TRBV9
J: TRBJ2-6
size: .
DNA: TGTGCCAGCAGCCCTTTTCTCGGGAGGGGGGCCAACGTCCTGACTTTC
CDR3: CASSPFLGRGANVLTF

D: TRBD1
V: TRBV16
J: TRBJ2-2
size: .
DNA: TGTGCCAGCAGCCGGGACAGGCGGAACACCGGGGAGCTGTTTTTT
CDR3: CASSRDRRNTGELFF

D: .
V: TRBV28
J: TRBJ1-1
size: .
DNA: TGTGCCAGCAGTTTTTCGGGGTGGAACACTGAAGCTTTCTTT
CDR3: CASSFSGWNTEAFF

D: TRBD2
V: TRBV14
J: TRBJ2-4
size: .
DNA: TGTGCCAGCAGCCCATTAGCGGGGGGCCCCCAAAACATTCAGTACTTC
CDR3: CASSPLAGGPQNIQYF

D: TRBD1
V: TRBV14
J: TRBJ1-1
size: .
DNA: TGTGCCAGCAGCCCGACAGGGTACTCTGAAGCTTTCTTT
CDR3: CASSPTGYSEAFF

D: .
V: TRBV4-1
J: TRBJ1-5
size: once
DNA: TGCGCCAGCAGCCAAGTGAGGGGGGAGGGTCAGCCCCAGCATTTT
CDR3: CASSQVRGEGQPQHF

D: .
V: TRBV6-1
J: TRBJ1-2
size: .
DNA: TGTGCCAGCAGTGACAGAGGGATCCTCTATGGCTACACCTTC
CDR3: CASSDRGILYGYTF

D: .
V: TRBV15
J: TRBJ2-3
size: .
DNA: TGTGCCACCAGTGTCGTGCCCGGAGATACGCAGTATTTT
CDR3: CATSVVPGDTQYF

D: TRBD1
V: TRBV4-1
J: TRBJ2-1
size: .
DNA: TGCGCCAGCAGCCAATGGGACAGGGGTTACAATGAGCAGTTCTTC
CDR3: CASSQWDRGYNEQFF

D: .
V: TRBV5-6
J: TRBJ2-4
size: .
DNA: TGTGCCAGCAGCTTGCAGATCAGAGGAGACGACATTCAGTACTTC
CDR3: CASSLQIRGDDIQYF

D: TRBD1
V: TRBV5-1
J: TRBJ1-1
size: .
DNA: TGCGCCAGCAGCTTACGGACAGGGGGAGCGAACACTGAAGCTTTCTTT
CDR3: CASSLRTGGANTEAFF

D: TRBD2
V: TRBV10-1
J: TRBJ2-3
size: .
DNA: TGCGCCAGCACCTCCACCCGGGAGCGGGGGGGCACAGATACGCAGTATTTT
CDR3: CASTSTRERGGTDTQYF

D: .
V: TRBV12-5
J: TRBJ2-2
size: .
DNA: TGTGCTAGTGGTTTGGATGAGGGCCCGAACACCGGGGAGCTGTTTTTT
CDR3: CASGLDEGPNTGELFF

D: .
V: TRBV5-1
J: TRBJ1-1
size: .
DNA: TGCGCCAGCAGTCAGGACAGCTGGGGCACTGAAGCTTTCTTT
CDR3: CASSQDSWGTEAFF

D: TRBD1
V: TRBV9
J: TRBJ2-3
size: .
DNA: TGTGCCAGCAGCGTAGGACAGGGGGCCACAGATACGCAGTATTTT
CDR3: CASSVGQGATDTQYF

D: .
V: TRBV21-1
J: TRBJ1-1
size: .
DNA: TGTGCCAGCCCTCATAGCATGACGCCAGGGTACACTGAAGCTTTCTTT
CDR3: CASPHSMTPGYTEAFF

D: .
V: TRBV18
J: TRBJ2-7
size: .
DNA: TGTGCCAGCTCACCGGCGGGGATAAGATCCTACGAGCAGTACTTC
CDR3: CASSPAGIRSYEQYF

D: .
V: TRBV10-3
J: TRBJ2-2
size: .
DNA: TGTGCCATTGGGAGGAACACCGGGGAGCTGTTTTTT
CDR3: CAIGRNTGELFF

D: TRBD1
V: TRBV12-5
J: TRBJ2-2
size: .
DNA: TGTGCTAGTGGTTTGGCCACCGGGACAGGGAACACCGGGGAGCTGTTTTTT
CDR3: CASGLATGTGNTGELFF

D: TRBD1
V: TRBV6-6
J: TRBJ1-6
size: few
DNA: TGTGCCAGCAGCAGACCCGGACAGGGGGATTCACCCCTCCACTTT
CDR3: CASSRPGQGDSPLHF

D: .
V: TRBV18
J: TRBJ1-5
size: .
DNA: TGTGCCAGCTCACCTGGCTTCCGGGGTCAGCCCCAGCATTTT
CDR3: CASSPGFRGQPQHF

D: .
V: TRBV30
J: TRBJ2-1
size: .
DNA: TGTGCCTGGGAGGACGGGGGAGGATCCAATGAGCAGTTCTTC
CDR3: CAWEDGGGSNEQFF

D: .
V: TRBV5-1
J: TRBJ1-1
size: .
DNA: TGCGCCAGCAGCTTGGAACAGGGAGAGACTGAAGCTTTCTTT
CDR3: CASSLEQGETEAFF

D: TRBD1
V: TRBV4-1
J: TRBJ2-7
size: .
DNA: TGCGCCAGCAGCCATCCTTCCGGGACAGGGGGCTACGAGCAGTACTTC
CDR3: CASSHPSGTGGYEQYF

D: TRBD1
V: TRBV7-3
J: TRBJ1-6
size: .
DNA: TGTGCCAGCAGCTCCGGGACAGCTAATTCACCCCTCCACTTT
CDR3: CASSSGTANSPLHF

D: TRBD1
V: TRBV11-2
J: TRBJ2-3
size: once
DNA: TGTGCCAGCAGCCCCCGGTCCGGGACAGCCCAGGGGACAGATACGCAGTATTTT
CDR3: CASSPRSGTAQGTDTQYF

D: TRBD1
V: TRBV7-3
J: TRBJ1-1
size: .
DNA: TGTGCCAGCAGCTTACTGGGACAGGGGGACACTGAAGCTTTCTTT
CDR3: CASSLLGQGDTEAFF

D: .
V: TRBV5-6
J: TRBJ2-1
size: .
DNA: TGTGCCAGCAGCTTCTCGGGGGACCACAATGAGCAGTTCTTC
CDR3: CASSFSGDHNEQFF

D: .
V: TRBV5-1
J: TRBJ2-2
size: .
DNA: TGCGCCAGCAGCTTGCGAGAGAGCACCGGGGAGCTGTTTTTT
CDR3: CASSLRESTGELFF

D: .
V: TRBV4-1
J: TRBJ1-2
size: .
DNA: TGCGCCAGCAGCCAAGGAAGCCCTCAATCGAACTATGGCTACACCTTC
CDR3: CASSQGSPQSNYGYTF

D: .
V: TRBV5-1
J: TRBJ1-1
size: .
DNA: TGCGCCAGCCTGGTAGGGCCGCCAGGGGCATCGCAGAACACTGAAGCTTTCTTT
CDR3: CASLVGPPGASQNTEAFF

D: .
V: TRBV29-1
J: TRBJ2-2
size: few
DNA: TGCAGCGTTGAGACGGGGTGGGGCACCGGGGAGCTGTTTTTT
CDR3: CSVETGWGTGELFF

D: .
V: TRBV7-9
J: TRBJ2-3
size: .
DNA: TGTGCCAGCAGCTTAAGGGACACCTCCACAGATACGCAGTATTTT
CDR3: CASSLRDTSTDTQYF

D: .
V: TRBV18
J: TRBJ2-2
size: few
DNA: TGTGCCAGCTCACCATCCATGAACACCGGGGAGCTGTTTTTT
CDR3: CASSPSMNTGELFF

D: .
V: TRBV11-2
J: TRBJ2-2
size: once
DNA: TGTGCCAGCAGCTTCCGACGGCTAGCCGGTACCGGGGAGCTGTTTTTT
CDR3: CASSFRRLAGTGELFF

D: .
V: TRBV7-2
J: TRBJ2-3
size: few
DNA: TGTGCGAGCAACACCGCTTTCACAGATACGCAGTATTTT
CDR3: CASNTAFTDTQYF

D: .
V: TRBV12-3/TRBV12-4
J: TRBJ1-2
size: .
DNA: TGTGCCAGCAGTTTTCAGGAAGCCTATGGCTACACCTTC
CDR3: CASSFQEAYGYTF

D: .
V: TRBV5-5
J: TRBJ1-1
size: .
DNA: TGTGCCAGCAGCTTGGCCTGGGCAGGGGCTGAAGCTTTCTTT
CDR3: CASSLAWAGAEAFF

D: .
V: TRBV2
J: TRBJ2-5
size: .
DNA: TGTGCCAGCAGTGAATGGGCCTCAGGCCAAGAGACCCAGTACTTC
CDR3: CASSEWASGQETQYF

D: TRBD1
V: TRBV18
J: TRBJ1-6
size: .
DNA: TGTGCCAGCTCACCCCGACAGGGAACCTATAATTCACCCCTCCACTTT
CDR3: CASSPRQGTYNSPLHF

D: .
V: TRBV24-1
J: TRBJ2-7
size: .
DNA: TGTGCCACCGCTACGGGGTTGAGCGAGCAGTACTTC
CDR3: CATATGLSEQYF

D: .
V: TRBV5-6
J: TRBJ2-7
size: .
DNA: TGTGCCAGCAGCCCTGGCATACGATACGAGCAGTACTTC
CDR3: CASSPGIRYEQYF

D: .
V: TRBV4-1
J: TRBJ2-5
size: .
DNA: TGCGCCAGCAGCCAAGATTTTCGGCAGGTGCAAGAGACCCAGTACTTC
CDR3: CASSQDFRQVQETQYF

D: .
V: TRBV5-4
J: TRBJ2-2
size: .
DNA: TGTGCCAGCAGCTTGTCCGGGGTTCAAGCCGGGGAGCTGTTTTTT
CDR3: CASSLSGVQAGELFF

D: .
V: TRBV18
J: TRBJ1-1
size: .
DNA: TGTGCCAGCTCACCAGGGTACGGGGACACTGAAGCTTTCTTT
CDR3: CASSPGYGDTEAFF

D: .
V: TRBV5-6
J: TRBJ1-3
size: .
DNA: TGTGCCAGCAGCTTACAGGCTTCTGGAAACACCATATATTTT
CDR3: CASSLQASGNTIYF

D: TRBD1
V: TRBV27
J: TRBJ1-5
size: .
DNA: TGTGCCAGCAGTTTGAACAGGGGATGGGGCAATCAGCCCCAGCATTTT
CDR3: CASSLNRGWGNQPQHF

D: .
V: TRBV7-3
J: TRBJ1-2
size: .
DNA: TGTGCCAGCAGCCCCCGGGGAGGGGCTAACTATGGCTACACCTTC
CDR3: CASSPRGGANYGYTF

D: .
V: TRBV7-8
J: TRBJ1-2
size: once
DNA: TGTGCCAGCAGCTTAAACAGCGACAGGACCTATGGCTACACCTTC
CDR3: CASSLNSDRTYGYTF